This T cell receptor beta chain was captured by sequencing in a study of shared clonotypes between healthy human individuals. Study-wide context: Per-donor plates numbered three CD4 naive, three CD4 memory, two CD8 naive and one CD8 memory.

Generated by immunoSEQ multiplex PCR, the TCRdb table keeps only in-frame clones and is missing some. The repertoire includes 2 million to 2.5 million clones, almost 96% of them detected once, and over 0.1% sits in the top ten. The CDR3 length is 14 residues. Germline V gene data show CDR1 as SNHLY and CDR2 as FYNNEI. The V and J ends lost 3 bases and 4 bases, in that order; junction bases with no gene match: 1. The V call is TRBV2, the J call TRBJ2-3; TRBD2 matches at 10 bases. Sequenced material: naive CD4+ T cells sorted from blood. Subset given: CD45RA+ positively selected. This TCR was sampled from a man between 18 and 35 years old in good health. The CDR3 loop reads CASSEGTSADTQYF. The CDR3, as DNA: TGTGCCAGCAGTGAGGGGACTAGCGCAGATACGCAGTATTTT.